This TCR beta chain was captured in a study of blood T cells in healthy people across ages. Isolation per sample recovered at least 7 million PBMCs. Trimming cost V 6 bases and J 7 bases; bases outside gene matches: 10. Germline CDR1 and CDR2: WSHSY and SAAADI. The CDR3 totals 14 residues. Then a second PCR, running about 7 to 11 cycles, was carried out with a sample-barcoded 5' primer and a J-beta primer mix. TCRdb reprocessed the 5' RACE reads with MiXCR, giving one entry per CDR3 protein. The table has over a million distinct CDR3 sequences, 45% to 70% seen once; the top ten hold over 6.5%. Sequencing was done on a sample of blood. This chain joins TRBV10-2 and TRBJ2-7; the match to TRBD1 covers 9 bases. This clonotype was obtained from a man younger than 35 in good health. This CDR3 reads CASRRDRAVGEQYF. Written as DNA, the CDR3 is TGCGCCAGCAGAAGGGACAGGGCCGTTGGGGAGCAGTACTTC.